This T cell receptor (beta chain) was sequenced in a study of beta chain features in type 1 diabetes (dated by TCRdb to 2016 to 2018). For context, the study as a whole: Mean age, gender distribution, total cell number and subset yield did not differ between patients and healthy donors. Naive and central memory subsets were obtained from all 30 or so donors, but regulatory and stem cell-like memory subsets were isolated from only 8 patients and about 8 healthy donors. Across all samples, about 110 million sorted cells were examined, and cell number per subset correlated strongly with RNA yield. The study compared the TCRB repertoires of sorted circulating CD4+ T cell subsets in recently diagnosed type 1 diabetes patients with those in matched healthy donors. The paper as a whole reports these results and caveats: Naive, central memory and regulatory TCRB repertoires appeared to be more alike among patients than among healthy donors. At VDJ recombination sites, type 1 diabetes patients had fewer insertions and more deleted nucleotides, which implies abnormalities in thymic rearrangement. Type 1 diabetes patients showed a moderate but significant shortening of TCRB CDR3 length in all four CD4+ subsets. Because small numbers of individuals were included in the HLA sub-analyses, any influence of HLA type on TCRB rearrangement was left unresolved. Because cDNA was sequenced instead of genomic DNA, activated cells with high expression could be over-represented, although the groups did not differ in activation or CD3 levels. Shorter templates might be favored by PCR, yet because patient and control samples were amplified and corrected together, any such skew would affect both groups equally.

From each donor, a single peripheral blood sample of 100 to 150 mL on average was drawn into heparinised tubes. A BD FACSAria II was used to sort naive, central memory, regulatory and stem cell-like memory CD4+ T cells with a panel that included CD45RO, CCR7, CD25, CD127, CD95 and CD27. Purity was above 95% for every sorted population. Right away, PBMCs were isolated by Lymphoprep density gradient centrifugation and were stained directly, with no culture step. So that batch effects would be minimized, each experiment stained and sorted samples in pairs, pairing one healthy donor with one patient. As to this clone: Its antigen is still unknown. Base qualities are missing; no much larger clone stands one base away.

All of the isolated RNA was reverse transcribed with the High Capacity cDNA Reverse Transcription Kit, so expressed TCRB transcripts were sequenced. Deep immunoSEQ sequencing was applied to naive, central memory and regulatory T cell samples, giving an average of roughly 3.5 million total reads per sample. After sorted cells were lysed in RLT buffer, RNA was extracted with DNase-treated RNeasy Micro or Mini kits, with the choice depending on cell number. To prevent cross-contamination, each cell subset was processed individually, whereas patient and healthy donor samples were processed jointly. Using the immunoSEQ multiplex PCR, TCRB sequences were amplified from cDNA into 87-bp fragments spanning the CDR3 region. Amplicons were sequenced on the Illumina HiSeq platform. Per the source publication's procedure: Synthetic template baselines were used to correct PCR bias computationally, reads within Hamming distance 2 were collapsed together, and singletons that could not be merged were discarded. Reads were aligned against IMGT so that V, D and J genes, CDR3 length and insertions or deletions at six rearrangement sites could be assigned. Within each subset, clonotype counts were normalized to sorted cell number, and only after that were true diversity and Gini coefficients computed with the tcR R package. Repertoire sharing was quantified using the overlap coefficient calculated on TCRB nucleotide sequences. Here the immuneACCESS table is served through TCRdb, limited to in-frame sequences with V and J called. Missing clones are a known gap in these copies; in checked studies unresolved V genes cover under half, and the rest lacks a known reason. That table is the source of V, J and clone size, and D and trimming were worked out from the DNA. This sample comprises roughly 150,000 clones, 11% of them detected only once. Of the sample, roughly 2% falls within the top ten clones.

The CDR3 contains 16 residues, cysteine and phenylalanine counted. Here the CDR3 DNA is all that survives: 48 bases in frame from base 1. Reading the germline V gene gives CDR1 LGHNA and CDR2 YSLEER. V is trimmed back by 4 bases and J by 5 bases, and the junction contains 7 bases that no gene match accounts for. The clonotype was recovered from a man between 18 and 35 years old in good health. Specimen: central memory CD4+ T cells from blood. The chain joins TRBV4-3 to TRBJ2-2, and 10 junctional nucleotides match TRBD2. The DNA reads as follows: TGCGCCAGCAGCCGCGACTCGGGACTAGCGACCGGGGAGCTGTTTTTT. This translates into CASSRDSGLATGELFF.